Following are 20 T cell receptor beta chains from one sample sequenced in a study of early T cells in non-severe SARS-CoV-2 infection. MiXCR, applied by TCRdb to the 5' RACE reads, yields one record per CDR3 protein. Seen here are about 110,000 distinct CDR3 sequences, 9% to 13% observed once, and the top ten hold around 3%. Source material: whole blood. These receptors all stem from an adult who was a healthcare worker with PCR-confirmed SARS-CoV-2 infection or an uninfected control (not recorded which).

This clonotype has more than one count but fewer than ten. The V and J genes are TRBV9 and TRBJ2-1; D remains ambiguous. In germline, CDR1 is SGDLS, CDR2 YYNGEE. V lost 0 bases and J lost 5, with 9 bases in between. There are 14 residues in the CDR3. This CDR3 is CASSVGVQDNEQFF. In DNA form, the CDR3 reads TGTGCCAGCAGCGTAGGGGTCCAGGACAATGAGCAGTTCTTC.

The V and J genes are TRBV18 and TRBJ2-5, with D hard to call. The CDR3 has 13 residues. The germline CDR1 and CDR2 sequences are KGHSH and LQKENI. Between the trimmed V and J ends, which lost 2 bases and 1 base, there was a span of 5 bases. The CDR3 loop reads CASSPRIQETQYF. CDR3 coding DNA: TGTGCCAGCTCACCAAGGATCCAAGAGACCCAGTACTTC.

In its sample, this clonotype was seen many times. This chain uses TRBV5-6 with TRBJ2-3, with D perhaps TRBD1 (5 bases). This CDR3 comprises 13 residues. Trimming took off 0 bases at V and 8 bases at J, with 10 bases between the two ends. CDR1 is SGHDT and CDR2 is YYEEEE in the germline V gene. DNA for the CDR3: TGTGCCAGCAGCTTGGGACAGTCTGGTACGCAGTATTTT. This encodes CASSLGQSGTQYF.

The chain combines TRBV12-5 with TRBJ2-1; D is unresolved. The CDR3 loop spans 13 amino acids. Germline CDR1 and CDR2: LGHNT and FRNRAP. V lost 2 bases and J 3 bases, leaving 5 bases between the germline ends. The DNA for the CDR3 is TGTGCTAGTGGTTTGTACAGCTACAATGAGCAGTTCTTC. This gives the protein CASGLYSYNEQFF. Drawing the rest from reference TRBV12-5 and TRBJ2-1, the complete variable domain is DARVTQTPRHKVTEMGQEVTMRCQPILGHNTVFWYRQTMMQGLELLAYFRNRAPLDDSGMPKDRFSAEMPDATLATLKIQPSEPRDSAVYFCASGLYSYNEQFFGPGTRLTVL.

This clonotype has a count of ten or more. The genes are TRBV20-1 and TRBJ1-1; the D is unclear. The V end lost 7 bases, the J end lost 1 base, and 10 bases lay between the germline ends. This CDR3 comprises 12 residues. The V gene's germline CDR1 is DFQATT and CDR2 SNEGSKA (reference sequence). CDR3 loop: CSGGRRNTEAFF. CDR3 DNA sequence: TGCAGTGGAGGACGGCGGAACACTGAAGCTTTCTTT.

This sequence joins TRBV5-1 and TRBJ1-2, with D unclear. This CDR3 contains 14 residues. V was clipped by 1 base and J by 2 bases, with 9 bases between them. Germline V gives CDR1 SGHRS, CDR2 YFSETQ. The CDR3 here is CASSLPMSNYGYTF. Written as DNA, the CDR3 is TGCGCCAGCAGCTTGCCCATGAGCAACTATGGCTACACCTTC.

The rearrangement joins TRBV29-1 to TRBJ2-3; D is ambiguous. In germline, CDR1 is SQVTM, CDR2 ANQGSEA. The V end lost 7 bases, the J end lost 0 bases, and 8 bases lay between the germline ends. CDR3 length equals 12 residues. CDR3: CSARSSTDTQYF. In DNA form, the CDR3 reads TGCAGCGCCCGGAGTAGCACAGATACGCAGTATTTT.

This clonotype was found a few times. The V gene is TRBV14, the J gene TRBJ1-5; a weak D match, TRBD1 (5 bases). Germline CDR1 is SGHDN and CDR2 is FVKESK. Trimming cost V 0 bases and J 7 bases, with 13 bases left between them. The CDR3 contains 15 residues. CDR3 in amino acids: CASSQDRGTEQPQHF. The CDR3 DNA sequence: TGTGCCAGCAGCCAAGATCGGGGGACGGAACAGCCCCAGCATTTT.

V gene TRBV12-3 or TRBV12-4 combines with J gene TRBJ1-3; D perhaps matches TRBD1 (5 bases). The CDR3 runs 13 residues. The V end was cut by 6 bases, the J end by 7 bases, with 13 bases between. CDR3 sequence reads: CASSHSGSNTIYF. DNA of the CDR3: TGTGCCAGCAGCCACTCAGGGAGCAACACCATATATTTT.

This clonotype has a handful of counts. The chain carries TRBV12-5 and TRBJ2-1; D unresolved. CDR1 and CDR2 (germline): LGHNT, FRNRAP. The V gene lost 3 bases and the J gene lost 10 bases, with 7 bases spanning the gap. The CDR3 is 11 residues long. CDR3 sequence (DNA): TGTGCTAGTGGTTTCATGGTCGAGCAGTTCTTC. Translating it yields CASGFMVEQFF. The full variable domain, with the rest looked up from reference TRBV12-5 and TRBJ2-1, is DARVTQTPRHKVTEMGQEVTMRCQPILGHNTVFWYRQTMMQGLELLAYFRNRAPLDDSGMPKDRFSAEMPDATLATLKIQPSEPRDSAVYFCASGFMVEQFFGPGTRLTVL.

This clonotype was picked up a small number of times. The V call is TRBV29-1, the J call TRBJ2-1; 7 bases map to TRBD2. V lost 2 bases to trimming and J lost 7 bases; unmatched junction nucleotides: 5. Germline CDR1 and CDR2: SQVTM and ANQGSEA. There are 13 residues in the CDR3. The CDR3 sequence: CSVEKRDFNEQFF. The CDR3 region has the DNA TGCAGCGTTGAAAAGCGGGATTTTAATGAGCAGTTCTTC.

V gene TRBV27 combines with J gene TRBJ2-5, with a tentative D call TRBD2 (5 bases). CDR1 MNHEY and CDR2 SMNVEV come from the germline V gene (reference sequence). The CDR3 consists of 12 residues. The germline V and J ends were trimmed by 6 bases and 5 bases, with 10 bases remaining between them. The CDR3 reads CASSREGETQYF. The CDR3 DNA is TGTGCCAGCAGCCGCGAGGGTGAGACCCAGTACTTC.

This sequence joins TRBV5-5 and TRBJ2-3; 7 bases are a match to TRBD2. This CDR3 region has 13 residues. The germline V gene encodes CDR1 SGHKS and CDR2 YYEKEE (reference sequence). V shed 4 bases and J 10 bases; nucleotides not matched to a gene: 9. The CDR3 here is CASSGRDSDSQYF. The DNA for the CDR3 is TGTGCCAGCAGCGGGAGGGACTCCGATTCGCAGTATTTT. The entire variable domain, with the rest obtained from reference TRBV5-5 and TRBJ2-3, is as follows: DAGVTQSPTHLIKTRGQQVTLRCSPISGHKSVSWYQQVLGQGPQFIFQYYEKEERGRGNFPDRFSARQFPNYSSELNVNALLLGDSALYLCASSGRDSDSQYFGPGTRLTVL.

At least ten counts were recorded for this clonotype. This sequence joins TRBV24-1 and TRBJ2-1; 14 nucleotides align to TRBD2. The CDR3 consists of 16 residues. Germline V lookup: CDR1 KGHDR, CDR2 SFDVKD. V shed 4 bases, J shed 3 bases, and the junction held 1 base outside the gene matches. The CDR3 coding sequence is TGTGCCACCAGTGAGACTAGCGGGAGGGGCTACAATGAGCAGTTCTTC. Translation gives CATSETSGRGYNEQFF.

The chain joins TRBV3-1 to TRBJ2-7; possibly TRBD2 for D (6 bases). Germline V lookup: CDR1 LGHDT, CDR2 YNNKEL (reference sequence). This CDR3 comprises 11 residues. V dropped 8 bases and J dropped 1 base, with 6 bases sitting between them. The CDR3 nucleotides read TGTGCCAGCGGAGGGTCCTACGAGCAGTACTTC. It yields the protein CASGGSYEQYF.

Only a few counts were recorded for this clonotype. CDR3 in amino acids: CASNVLSREVNNEQFF. The CDR3 bases are TGTGCCAGCAATGTCCTCTCTAGGGAGGTCAACAATGAGCAGTTCTTC. The rearrangement joins TRBV6-1 to TRBJ2-1; weak D call: TRBD2 (6 bases). CDR3 length: 16 residues. Germline loops: CDR1 MNHNS, CDR2 SASEGT. V shed 7 bases and J shed 5 bases, with 21 bases lying between them.

This clonotype was found a few times. V usage is TRBV11-2 and J usage is TRBJ1-1, with D possibly being TRBD1 (6 bases). CDR3 size: 16 residues. Trimming took 5 bases from V and 0 from J, leaving 16 bases between them. The germline gives CDR1 SGHAT, CDR2 FQNNGV. The CDR3 DNA follows: TGTGCCAGCAGCCACGCTCAGGGGATGATGAACACTGAAGCTTTCTTT. This gives the protein CASSHAQGMMNTEAFF.

The chain carries TRBV14 and TRBJ2-3; TRBD1 matches at 7 bases. The V and J ends lost 4 bases and 3 bases, in that order; junction bases with no gene match: 4. Germline V gives CDR1 SGHDN, CDR2 FVKESK. This CDR3 comprises 14 residues. CDR3 loop: CASSPDRVTDTQYF. The CDR3, as DNA: TGTGCCAGCAGCCCCGACAGGGTAACAGATACGCAGTATTTT.

This clonotype was seen repeatedly, ten times or more. The chain carries TRBV9 and TRBJ1-2, with unresolved D. V shed 3 bases and J shed 6 bases, with 18 bases lying between them. Per the germline V gene, CDR1 is SGDLS and CDR2 is YYNGEE. This CDR3 has 15 amino acids. The CDR3 nucleotides are TGTGCCAGCAGCGAACGTGGAGGGAACTATCATGGCTACACCTTC. It specifies CASSERGGNYHGYTF.

This clonotype was seen ten or more times. V is TRBV29-1 and J is TRBJ1-1; D not certain. V was shortened by 4 bases and J by 3 bases, with 9 bases between the two germline ends. This CDR3 has 12 amino acids. Germline CDR1 reads SQVTM; CDR2 reads ANQGSEA. This CDR3 is CSVAWAYTEAFF. Here the CDR3 DNA reads TGCAGCGTTGCTTGGGCGTACACTGAAGCTTTCTTT. Looking up the rest from reference TRBV29-1 and TRBJ1-1 gives the full variable domain: SAVISQKPSRDICQRGTSLTIQCQVDSQVTMMFWYRQQPGQSLTLIATANQGSEATYESGFVIDKFPISRPNLTFSTLTVSNMSPEDSSIYLCSVAWAYTEAFFGQGTRLTVV.